The next 8 T cell receptor beta chains were all read from a single sample in a study of beta chain features in type 1 diabetes (dated by TCRdb to about 2018). The library was built by means of the immunoSEQ multiplex PCR assay. The entire isolated RNA was reverse transcribed using the High Capacity cDNA Reverse Transcription Kit, and thus expressed TCRB transcripts were sequenced. Imported from immuneACCESS, the table was reduced by TCRdb to in-frame sequences with V and J called. These copies leave out some clones; in studies compared against another copy, an unresolved V gene accounts for under half, and the cause of the remainder is not known. For this sample there are hundreds of thousands of clones; around 30% appear just once. 0.065% of the sample is in the top ten clones. Sample: naive CD4+ T cells from blood. What this sample's cell subset or site label stands for: true naive CD4+ T cells. The receptors derive from a man younger than 35 in good health.

The sample holds a few counts of this clone. The same CDR3 arises from other DNA sequences in this sample as well. The chain is built from TRBV30 and TRBJ1-1; tentative D call: TRBD1 (5 bases). Germline loops: CDR1 GTSNPN, CDR2 SVGIG (reference sequence). The CDR3 contains 13 residues. Trimming pared 1 base from V and 1 base from J, leaving 7 bases between. CDR3 bases: TGTGCCTGGAGTGGGGACCCGAACACTGAAGCTTTCTTT. Translating it yields CAWSGDPNTEAFF.

The rearrangement links TRBV7-2 to TRBJ1-5, with D uncertain. Germline lookup yields CDR1 SGHTA and CDR2 FQGNSA. V was cut by 0 bases and J by 7 bases, with 13 bases left in between. This CDR3 has 15 amino acids. The CDR3 nucleotides read TGTGCCAGCAGCTTAGCGAAGTTTAGGGAACAGCCCCAGCATTTT. Residues: CASSLAKFREQPQHF.

The rearrangement joins TRBV2 to TRBJ2-1; 10 bases are shared with TRBD2. Looked up from germline, CDR1 is SNHLY and CDR2 is FYNNEI. CDR3 length: 19 amino acids. V was clipped by 4 bases and J by 0 bases; unmatched bases: 12. CDR3 residues: CASSGPPGSGRSSYNEQFF. Here the CDR3 DNA reads TGTGCCAGCAGTGGCCCCCCGGGTAGCGGGAGGAGCTCCTACAATGAGCAGTTCTTC.

In this sample, this clone turned up a few times. DNA of the CDR3: TGTGCCAACGAGGACGGCTTGGGGGCTTTCTTT. It codes for CANEDGLGAFF. J is TRBJ1-1 and V is TRBV30; unclear D gene. Germline loops: CDR1 GTSNPN, CDR2 SVGIG (reference sequence). V lost 8 bases and J lost 11, with 18 bases in between. The CDR3 contains 11 residues.

This clone was detected a few times. V and J are TRBV7-2 and TRBJ2-5; 9 bases are shared with TRBD2. Germline V gives CDR1 SGHTA, CDR2 FQGNSA. The V gene end was trimmed by 1 base and the J gene end by 2 bases; junction bases not matched to a gene: 8. The CDR3 runs 17 residues. CDR3 bases: TGTGCCAGCAGCTTAGTTGGCGGGAGGGCCGTACAAGAGACCCAGTACTTC. This encodes CASSLVGGRAVQETQYF.

This clone has only a few counts. Within the sample, other DNA sequences also encode this same CDR3. The V gene is TRBV5-1, the J gene TRBJ2-5; 7 positions agree with TRBD1. The germline CDR1 and CDR2 sequences are SGHRS and YFSETQ. The junction had 6 bases not matched to a gene; V was cut back by 7 bases and J by 3 bases. CDR3 size: 13 residues. The chain's CDR3 is CASSYDREETQYF. DNA for the CDR3: TGCGCCAGCTCTTACGACAGGGAAGAGACCCAGTACTTC.

The CDR3 nucleotides are TGTGCCAGCAGTTTTGGGGGACTCCGCACAGATACGCAGTATTTT. Protein: CASSFGGLRTDTQYF. The chain employs TRBV27 and TRBJ2-3; TRBD2 is a possible D gene (6 bases). This CDR3 is 15 amino acids long. CDR1 is MNHEY and CDR2 is SMNVEV in the germline V gene (reference sequence). Trimming removed 3 bases at V and 1 base at J, with 11 bases between.

The genes are TRBV7-9 and TRBJ2-3; D remains ambiguous. Germline lookup yields CDR1 SEHNR and CDR2 FQNEAQ (reference sequence). Trimming took 1 base from V and 4 from J, leaving 9 bases between them. This CDR3 region has 14 residues. This CDR3 reads CASSLVGFADTQYF. The CDR3 DNA sequence: TGTGCCAGCAGCTTAGTGGGGTTCGCAGATACGCAGTATTTT.